This record concerns one T cell receptor beta chain sequence. This CDR3 region has 14 residues. Per the germline V gene, CDR1 is PRHDT and CDR2 is FYEKMQ (reference sequence). Losses at the gene ends were 7 bases for V and 5 bases for J; bases not matched to a gene: 9. The data are from a study of blood T cells in healthy people across ages. The second PCR ran about 6 to 11 cycles with a sample-barcoded 5' primer and J-beta primers. TCRdb recomputed calls from the 5' RACE reads with MiXCR, one row per CDR3 protein. The top ten clones hold 15% to 20% of a sample with around 800,000 distinct CDR3 sequences, around 50% of them seen once.

The sequenced sample was blood. The clonotype originates from a man older than 75 in good health. The J gene is TRBJ2-5, the V gene TRBV13, with 8 positions matching TRBD1. CDR3 nucleotides: TGTGCCAGCAAGATGACAGGGGCGGAGGAGACCCAGTACTTC. Translation: CASKMTGAEETQYF.